The rows below give T cell receptor beta chains drawn from one sample of a study of CD8+ T cells in alopecia areata. Here immunoSEQ multiplex PCR was the method, and the copy in TCRdb shows in-frame clones only, minus some. The sample lists roughly 60,000 clones, roughly 45% seen once, with about 51% in the top ten. Sequenced sample: NKG2D-low CD8+ T cells sorted from blood. The receptors were sampled from a human donor with alopecia areata. Each CDR3 is given with its conserved first and last residue. The order of the fields is D gene, clone size, V gene, J gene, CDR3 protein, CDR3 DNA. The D gene is left open where the match is weak. Size is omitted from some rows. Given values are once, few, many or a class for expanded clones.

NA,NA,TRBV7-9,TRBJ1-2,CASSLAGDYGYTF,TGTGCCAGCAGCTTAGCAGGGGACTATGGCTACACCTTC
NA,NA,TRBV5-1,TRBJ2-2,CASSPPRAGELFF,TGCGCCAGCAGCCCCCCCCGCGCCGGGGAGCTGTTTTTT
NA,NA,TRBV9,TRBJ2-4,CASSVGWPNIQYF,TGTGCCAGCAGCGTAGGCTGGCCAAACATTCAGTACTTC
TRBD1,NA,TRBV7-9,TRBJ1-2,CASSPITTGMYGYTF,TGTGCCAGCAGCCCTATTACGACAGGGATGTATGGCTACACCTTC
NA,NA,TRBV29-1,TRBJ1-2,CSVAVRDNGYTF,TGCAGCGTTGCGGTAAGGGATAATGGCTACACCTTC
TRBD1,NA,TRBV2,TRBJ2-4,CASKGRQGEGNIQYF,TGTGCCAGCAAAGGTCGACAGGGCGAAGGGAACATTCAGTACTTC
NA,once,TRBV7-9,TRBJ1-5,CASSGLRGNQPQHF,TGTGCCAGCAGCGGACTGAGGGGCAATCAGCCCCAGCATTTT
NA,few,TRBV29-1,TRBJ2-1,CSVELGEKGGNEQFF,TGCAGCGTGGAATTGGGGGAAAAGGGGGGAAATGAGCAGTTCTTC
NA,few,TRBV23-1,TRBJ1-3,CAIPLGGNDFGNTIYF,TGCGCCATCCCCCTCGGGGGGAACGATTTTGGAAACACCATATATTTT
TRBD1,NA,TRBV2,TRBJ1-2,CASSYPDRANYGYTF,TGTGCCAGCAGTTACCCGGACAGGGCTAACTATGGCTACACCTTC
TRBD2,few,TRBV19,TRBJ2-1,CASSILAGYNEQFF,TGTGCCAGTAGTATACTAGCGGGGTACAATGAGCAGTTCTTC
TRBD1,NA,TRBV7-6,TRBJ1-1,CASSPGGRVNTEAFF,TGTGCCAGCAGCCCAGGGGGTAGGGTGAACACTGAAGCTTTCTTT
NA,few,TRBV7-9,TRBJ2-7,CASSPLGGYEQYF,TGTGCCAGCAGCCCCCTAGGGGGTTACGAGCAGTACTTC
TRBD2,NA,TRBV7-9,TRBJ2-4,CASSFGGMKNIQYF,TGTGCCAGCAGCTTCGGGGGGATGAAAAACATTCAGTACTTC
NA,few,TRBV7-3,TRBJ2-7,CASSLGLGMGDQYF,TGTGCCAGCAGCCTAGGACTGGGGATGGGCGACCAGTACTTC
TRBD1,NA,TRBV30,TRBJ2-5,CAVGQAGETQYF,TGTGCCGTGGGACAGGCGGGGGAGACCCAGTACTTC
NA,NA,TRBV7-9,TRBJ2-1,CASSLGPHNEQFF,TGTGCCAGCAGCCTGGGCCCCCACAATGAGCAGTTCTTC
NA,NA,TRBV6-5,TRBJ1-4,CASSSTPGVKLFF,TGTGCCAGCAGCAGCACCCCAGGAGTAAAACTGTTTTTT
NA,NA,TRBV27,TRBJ2-7,CASSLGLGPYEQYF,TGTGCCAGCAGTTTGGGGCTGGGGCCCTACGAGCAGTACTTC
NA,NA,TRBV12-5,TRBJ2-3,CASGLVRSRAADTQYF,TGTGCTAGTGGTTTGGTACGCTCGAGGGCCGCAGATACGCAGTATTTT
NA,few,TRBV7-9,TRBJ2-7,CASSSTARGVFHEQYF,TGTGCCAGCAGCAGCACGGCCCGGGGCGTCTTCCACGAGCAGTACTTC
TRBD2,NA,TRBV7-8,TRBJ2-2,CASSLSLTGGTNTGELFF,TGTGCCAGCAGCTTATCCCTAACGGGGGGGACGAACACCGGGGAGCTGTTTTTT
NA,NA,TRBV6-5,TRBJ2-2,CASSSRVNTGELFF,TGTGCCAGCAGCTCCAGAGTAAACACCGGGGAGCTGTTTTTT
NA,few,TRBV29-1,TRBJ2-7,CSVRNRETYEQYF,TGCAGCGTTAGGAACAGAGAAACCTACGAGCAGTACTTC
NA,NA,TRBV4-1,TRBJ2-7,CASSQDTGAYEQYF,TGCGCCAGCAGCCAAGATACCGGAGCCTACGAGCAGTACTTC
TRBD1,NA,TRBV13,TRBJ2-3,CASSGGQVEKYF,TGTGCCAGCAGCGGGGGACAGGTTGAAAAGTATTTT
NA,NA,TRBV7-2,TRBJ1-1,CASSLAPGAGAFF,TGTGCCAGCAGCTTAGCCCCGGGGGCGGGAGCTTTCTTT
NA,NA,TRBV7-9,TRBJ1-1,CASRMNMNTEAFF,TGTGCCAGCAGGATGAACATGAACACTGAAGCTTTCTTT
NA,NA,TRBV5-1,TRBJ2-1,CASSFLPGDNEQFF,TGCGCCAGCAGCTTCTTGCCGGGGGACAATGAGCAGTTCTTC
TRBD1,NA,TRBV2,TRBJ2-7,CASSASGTGIYEQYF,TGTGCCAGCAGCGCTTCCGGGACAGGAATTTACGAGCAGTACTTC
TRBD2,NA,TRBV4-1,TRBJ2-7,CASSHGTSGTYEQYF,TGCGCCAGCAGCCACGGGACTAGCGGGACCTACGAGCAGTACTTC
NA,NA,TRBV13,TRBJ2-5,CASSLRSRQSQETQYF,TGTGCCAGCAGCCTGCGGTCCAGACAGAGCCAAGAGACCCAGTACTTC
TRBD1,NA,TRBV14,TRBJ1-2,CASSQGDRTYGYTF,TGTGCCAGCAGCCAAGGGGACAGGACCTATGGCTACACCTTC
NA,few,TRBV7-9,TRBJ2-1,CASSFNGNEQFF,TGTGCCAGCAGCTTTAATGGGAATGAGCAGTTCTTC
NA,many,TRBV23-1,TRBJ2-7,CASTLPEDEQYF,TGCGCCAGCACCCTACCGGAGGACGAGCAGTACTTC
TRBD1,NA,TRBV2,TRBJ2-5,CASSVGTGGAETQYF,TGTGCCAGCAGTGTAGGGACAGGGGGCGCAGAGACCCAGTACTTC
NA,few,TRBV28,TRBJ2-7,CASSLGYEQYF,TGTGCCAGCAGCCTTGGCTACGAGCAGTACTTC
NA,NA,TRBV27,TRBJ2-5,CASSHGETQYF,TGTGCCAGCAGTCACGGGGAGACCCAGTACTTC
NA,few,TRBV29-1,TRBJ2-7,CSVEDAYEQYF,TGCAGCGTTGAAGACGCATACGAGCAGTACTTC
TRBD2,few,TRBV19,TRBJ2-1,CASSITGGPYNEQFF,TGTGCCAGTAGTATAACGGGGGGGCCTTACAATGAGCAGTTCTTC
NA,NA,TRBV10-3,TRBJ2-3,CAISESEGTDTQYF,TGTGCCATCAGTGAGTCGGAGGGCACAGATACGCAGTATTTT
NA,NA,TRBV7-9,TRBJ2-7,CASSFEGDEQYF,TGTGCCAGCAGCTTCGAGGGGGACGAGCAGTACTTC
NA,NA,TRBV9,TRBJ2-2,CASSARPQTGELFF,TGTGCCAGCAGCGCGAGACCCCAAACCGGGGAGCTGTTTTTT
NA,NA,TRBV7-9,TRBJ2-7,CASSHRYASYEQYF,TGTGCCAGCAGCCATCGTTATGCCTCCTACGAGCAGTACTTC
NA,NA,TRBV29-1,TRBJ2-7,CSVELGQSYEQYF,TGCAGCGTTGAATTGGGGCAGTCCTACGAGCAGTACTTC
TRBD1,NA,TRBV10-3,TRBJ1-1,CAISNRTGKDTEAFF,TGTGCCATCAGTAACCGGACAGGGAAGGACACTGAAGCTTTCTTT
NA,few,TRBV14,TRBJ2-7,CASSQAGYEQYF,TGTGCCAGCAGCCAAGCCGGGTACGAGCAGTACTTC
TRBD1,NA,TRBV6-5,TRBJ2-7,CASSSTGTPYEQYF,TGTGCCAGCAGTTCGACAGGGACCCCCTACGAGCAGTACTTC